This T cell receptor beta chain was identified in a study of T cell responses to AZD1222 COVID-19 vaccine (dated by TCRdb to the early 2020s). General notes on the study: Because spike-specific TCR depth and breadth did not differ between the two schedules, AZD1222 recipients who got a second dose at roughly 4 weeks were pooled with those who got a second dose at roughly 12 weeks. TCR sequencing covered 230 to 250 trial participants: 200 to 220 given two doses of AZD1222 and about 26 given two doses of MenACWY control vaccine. Trial participants were enrolled into age subgroups of 18-55, 56-69 and 70-plus years, which contained about 150, 27 and 61 TCR-sequenced participants, respectively. General conclusions and limits of the study: Because no day 14 peak-response samples were available, the repertoires could be characterized only after the peak T cell response. The vaccine-associated CD4 TCRs covered the entire spike protein, and the dominant responses fell in regions 160-218 and 743-854. Only five to seven AZD1222 recipients were SARS-CoV-2 seropositive at baseline, limiting conclusions about previously exposed vaccinees. The 56-69-year group was small, and its depth increase did not reach significance, likely because of low power. A significant rise in spike-specific TCR breadth and depth was observed after two AZD1222 doses relative to day 0 and relative to MenACWY recipients. Nearly half of unique spike-specific TCRs reportedly recognized epitopes outside regions mutated in the B.1.351 and B.1.1.7 variants. Participants were mostly white British and included more females than males, and it was suggested by the authors that clonal diversity may have been underestimated.

The V end loses 4 bases and the J end loses 0 bases, and a stretch of 7 bases separates them. Via the germline V gene, CDR1 is SGHRS and CDR2 YFSETQ. The CDR3 goes from the cysteine to the phenylalanine over 14 residues. Only CDR3 DNA is held: 42 bases, read in frame from base 1. The CDR3 regions of human TCRbeta chains were analyzed by immunosequencing. As for the original processing: TCRs in the repertoires were matched against a reference library of SARS-CoV-2-specific TCRs that had been generated with the MIRA antigen-specificity platform. Breadth meant the fraction of unique TCRs that were SARS-CoV-2-associated, whereas depth meant the fraction of total T cells that were SARS-CoV-2-associated. Using the MIRA data, every spike-specific TCR was mapped to the spike region that the TCR reacted to and assigned to either a CD4 or a CD8 class. Log10-transformed breadth and depth values were compared by one-way ANOVA with Sidak's multiple comparisons tests. The clones in this table, taken by TCRdb from immuneACCESS, are in-frame only. Not every clone is retained; where verified, under half of the shortfall comes from an unresolved V gene, and the cause of the rest is unknown. V and J calls and clone size come straight from that table; D and trimming were deduced from the DNA. This sample lists 130,000 or so clones; roughly 90% were detected once. The ten largest clones take up under 3.5% of the sample.

Per the publication, the time point label means: baseline before first vaccination. The vaccinee samples were drawn from two UK trials, COV001 and COV002, one of which was a single-blind randomized controlled phase 2/3 trial testing AZD1222 (ChAdOx1 nCoV-19) in healthy adults. Trial participant PBMC samples were collected at day 0 and day 28 after the second dose for TCRbeta chain sequencing. With regard to this clone: Its antigen specificity is not known. Qualities for individual bases were not recorded, and no much larger clone is one base off.

The source was peripheral blood, collected on day 0 of AZD1222 vaccination. This chain joins TRBV5-1 to TRBJ1-4, with no confident D gene call. This sequence originates from an adult in good health. In nucleotides, the sequence is TGCGCCAGCAGCCCGGACTCAACTAATGAAAAACTGTTTTTT. Its product reads: CASSPDSTNEKLFF.